This is a list of T cell receptor beta chains from one sample in a study of blood T cell repertoires in COVID-19. Clones were read by immunoSEQ multiplex PCR, and TCRdb kept only the in-frame ones, dropping some. This table has around 140,000 clones, 84% appearing once. Sequencing was done on a sample of peripheral blood. Source of these receptors: a woman of 80 years or more with acute or convalescent COVID-19. Each CDR3 is given with its conserved first and last residue. Each record gives: V gene, clone size, J gene, D gene, CDR3 protein, CDR3 DNA. A D gene is named only where the DNA matches it firmly. The size field is filled for only some rows; it gives once, few, many or a size class.

v_gene: TRBV27
abundance: .
j_gene: TRBJ2-2
d_gene: .
CDR3aa: CASSNRRGGGIGELFF
CDR3nt: TGTGCCAGCAGTAATCGCAGGGGAGGGGGGATCGGGGAGCTGTTTTTT

v_gene: TRBV7-7
abundance: .
j_gene: TRBJ1-1
d_gene: .
CDR3aa: CASSLSAVTEAFF
CDR3nt: TGTGCTAGCAGCCTCAGTGCAGTTACTGAAGCTTTCTTT

v_gene: TRBV19
abundance: .
j_gene: TRBJ2-1
d_gene: TRBD1
CDR3aa: CASRDRGRIEQFF
CDR3nt: TGTGCCAGTCGGGACAGGGGGCGGATTGAGCAGTTCTTC

v_gene: TRBV19
abundance: once
j_gene: TRBJ1-3
d_gene: .
CDR3aa: CASRFTDHSGNTIYF
CDR3nt: TGTGCCAGTAGATTTACAGATCACTCTGGAAACACCATATATTTT

v_gene: TRBV30
abundance: .
j_gene: TRBJ2-7
d_gene: TRBD2
CDR3aa: CAWTSGGMEQYF
CDR3nt: TGTGCCTGGACTAGCGGCGGTATGGAGCAGTACTTC

v_gene: TRBV9
abundance: .
j_gene: TRBJ1-6
d_gene: .
CDR3aa: CASSVGAESPLHF
CDR3nt: TGTGCCAGCAGCGTAGGAGCGGAGTCACCCCTCCACTTT

v_gene: TRBV11-3
abundance: .
j_gene: TRBJ1-1
d_gene: .
CDR3aa: CASSLESGTEAFF
CDR3nt: TGTGCCAGCAGCTTAGAGTCGGGCACTGAAGCTTTCTTT

v_gene: TRBV7-9
abundance: .
j_gene: TRBJ2-5
d_gene: TRBD1
CDR3aa: CASSPPGQGGETQYF
CDR3nt: TGTGCCAGCAGCCCGCCGGGACAGGGGGGAGAGACCCAGTACTTC

v_gene: TRBV11-2
abundance: .
j_gene: TRBJ2-1
d_gene: TRBD2
CDR3aa: CASSLGGAGPYNEQFF
CDR3nt: TGTGCCAGCAGCTTAGGAGGAGCGGGACCCTACAATGAGCAGTTCTTC

v_gene: TRBV29-1
abundance: .
j_gene: TRBJ2-7
d_gene: .
CDR3aa: CSVAGSTYEQYF
CDR3nt: TGCAGCGTCGCCGGGTCTACCTACGAGCAGTACTTC